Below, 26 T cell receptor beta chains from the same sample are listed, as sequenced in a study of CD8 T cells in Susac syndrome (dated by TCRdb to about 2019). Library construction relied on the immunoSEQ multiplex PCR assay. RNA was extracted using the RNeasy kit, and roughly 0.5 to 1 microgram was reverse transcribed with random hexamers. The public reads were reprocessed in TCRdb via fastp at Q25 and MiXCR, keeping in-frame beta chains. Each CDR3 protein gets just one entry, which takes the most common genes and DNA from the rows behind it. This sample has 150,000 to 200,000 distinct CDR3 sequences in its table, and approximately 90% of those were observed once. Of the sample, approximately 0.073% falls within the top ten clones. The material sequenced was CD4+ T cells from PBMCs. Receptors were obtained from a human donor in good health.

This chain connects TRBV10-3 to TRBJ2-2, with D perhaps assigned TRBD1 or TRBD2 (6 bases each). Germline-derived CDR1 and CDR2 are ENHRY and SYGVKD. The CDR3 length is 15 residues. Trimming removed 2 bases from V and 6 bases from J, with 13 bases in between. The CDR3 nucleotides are TGTGCCATCAGTGAGAGGGGGGAGTTCGCCGGGGAGCTGTTTTTT. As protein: CAISERGEFAGELFF.

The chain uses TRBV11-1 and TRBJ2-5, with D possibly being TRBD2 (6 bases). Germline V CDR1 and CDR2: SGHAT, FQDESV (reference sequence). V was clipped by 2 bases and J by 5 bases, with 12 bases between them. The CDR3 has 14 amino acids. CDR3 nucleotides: TGTGCCAGCAGCTTAACTCCGGGGAGGGAGACCCAGTACTTC. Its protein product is CASSLTPGRETQYF.

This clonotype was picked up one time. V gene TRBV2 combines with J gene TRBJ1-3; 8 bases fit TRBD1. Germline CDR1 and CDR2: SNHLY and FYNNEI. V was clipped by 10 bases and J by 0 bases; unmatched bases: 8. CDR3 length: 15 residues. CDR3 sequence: CATSGQGLSGNTIYF. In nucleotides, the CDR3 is TGTGCCACCTCCGGACAGGGCCTCTCTGGAAACACCATATATTTT.

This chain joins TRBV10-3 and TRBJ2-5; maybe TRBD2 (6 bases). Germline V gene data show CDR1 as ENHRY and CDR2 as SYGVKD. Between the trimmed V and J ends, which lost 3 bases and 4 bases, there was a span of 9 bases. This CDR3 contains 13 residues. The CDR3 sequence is CAISDRGGETQYF. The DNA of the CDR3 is TGTGCCATCAGTGATAGGGGAGGAGAGACCCAGTACTTC.

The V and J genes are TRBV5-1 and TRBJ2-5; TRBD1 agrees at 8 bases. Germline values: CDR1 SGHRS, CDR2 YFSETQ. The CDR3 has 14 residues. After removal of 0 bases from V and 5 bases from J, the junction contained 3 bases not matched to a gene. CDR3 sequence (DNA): TGCGCCAGCAGCTTGGCCCCAGGGGGCGAGACCCAGTACTTC. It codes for CASSLAPGGETQYF.

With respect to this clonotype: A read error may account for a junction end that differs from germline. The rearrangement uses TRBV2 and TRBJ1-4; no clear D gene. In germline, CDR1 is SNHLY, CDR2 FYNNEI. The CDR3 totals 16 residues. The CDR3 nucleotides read TGTGCCAGCAGTGGTGGAGGGTATGCAACTAATGAAAAACTGTGTTTT. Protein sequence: CASSGGGYATNEKLCF. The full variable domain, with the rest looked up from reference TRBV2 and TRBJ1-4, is EPEVTQTPSHQVTQMGQEVILRCVPISNHLYFYWYRQILGQKVEFLVSFYNNEISEKSEIFDDQFSVERPDGSNFTLKIRSTKLEDSAMYFCASSGGGYATNEKLCFGSGTQLSVL.

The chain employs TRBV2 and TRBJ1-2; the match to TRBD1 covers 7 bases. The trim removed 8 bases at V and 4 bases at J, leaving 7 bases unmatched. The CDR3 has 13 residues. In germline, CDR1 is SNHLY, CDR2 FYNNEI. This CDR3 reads CASLRDSSYGYTF. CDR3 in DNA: TGTGCCAGCCTGAGGGACAGCTCCTATGGCTACACCTTC.

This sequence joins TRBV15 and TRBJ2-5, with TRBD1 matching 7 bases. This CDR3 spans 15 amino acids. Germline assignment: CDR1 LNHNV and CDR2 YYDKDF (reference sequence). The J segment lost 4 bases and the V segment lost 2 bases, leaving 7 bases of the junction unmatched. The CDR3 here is CATSRQIQGRETQYF. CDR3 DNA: TGTGCCACCAGCAGACAAATACAGGGGAGAGAGACCCAGTACTTC.

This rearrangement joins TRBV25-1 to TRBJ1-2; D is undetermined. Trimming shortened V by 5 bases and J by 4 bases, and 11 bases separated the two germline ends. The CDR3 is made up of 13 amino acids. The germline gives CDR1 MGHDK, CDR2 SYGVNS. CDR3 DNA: TGTGCCAGCAGTAACACCGACCTCTATGGCTACACCTTC. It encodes CASSNTDLYGYTF.

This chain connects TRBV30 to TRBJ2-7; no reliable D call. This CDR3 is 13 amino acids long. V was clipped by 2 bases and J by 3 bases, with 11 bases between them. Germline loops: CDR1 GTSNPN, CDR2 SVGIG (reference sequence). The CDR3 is CAWSTGSYYEQYF. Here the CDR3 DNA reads TGTGCCTGGAGTACCGGGTCTTACTACGAGCAGTACTTC.

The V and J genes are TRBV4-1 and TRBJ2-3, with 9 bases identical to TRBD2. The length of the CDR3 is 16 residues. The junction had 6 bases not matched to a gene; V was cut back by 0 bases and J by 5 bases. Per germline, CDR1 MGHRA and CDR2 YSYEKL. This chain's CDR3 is CASSQEIAGARDTQYF. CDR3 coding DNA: TGCGCCAGCAGCCAAGAGATAGCGGGAGCCAGAGATACGCAGTATTTT.

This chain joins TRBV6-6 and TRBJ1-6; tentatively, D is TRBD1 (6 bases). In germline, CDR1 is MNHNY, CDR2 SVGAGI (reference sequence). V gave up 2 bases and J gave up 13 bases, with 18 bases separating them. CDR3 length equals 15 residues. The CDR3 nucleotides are TGTGCCAGCAGTTACCAGGGGCGCCAGGGCGGGCCCCTCCACTTT. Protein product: CASSYQGRQGGPLHF.

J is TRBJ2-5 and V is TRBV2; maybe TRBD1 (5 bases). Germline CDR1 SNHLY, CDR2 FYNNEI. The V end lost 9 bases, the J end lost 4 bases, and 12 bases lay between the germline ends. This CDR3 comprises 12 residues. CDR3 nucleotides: TGTGCCAGTTCGACAGTCCCAGAGACCCAGTACTTC. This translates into CASSTVPETQYF.

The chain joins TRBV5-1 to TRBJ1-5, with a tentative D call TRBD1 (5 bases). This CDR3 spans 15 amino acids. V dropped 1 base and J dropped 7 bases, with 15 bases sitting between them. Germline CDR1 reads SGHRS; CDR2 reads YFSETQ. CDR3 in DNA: TGCGCCAGCAGCTTGTCACCCGGGGCCACCCAGCCCCAGCATTTT. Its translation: CASSLSPGATQPQHF.

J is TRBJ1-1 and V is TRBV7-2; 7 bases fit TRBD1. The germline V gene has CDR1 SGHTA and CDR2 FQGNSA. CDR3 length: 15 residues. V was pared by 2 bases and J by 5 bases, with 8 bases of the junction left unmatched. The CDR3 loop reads CASSLFTGQKTEAFF. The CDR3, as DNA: TGTGCCAGCAGCTTATTTACGGGACAGAAAACTGAAGCTTTCTTT.

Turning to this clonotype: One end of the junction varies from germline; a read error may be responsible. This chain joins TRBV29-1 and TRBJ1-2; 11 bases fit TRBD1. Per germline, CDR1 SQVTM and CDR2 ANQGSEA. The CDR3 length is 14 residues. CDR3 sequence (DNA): TGCAGCGTGGAAGGGACAGGGGGAAGCTATGGCTACACCTTC. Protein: CSVEGTGGSYGYTF.

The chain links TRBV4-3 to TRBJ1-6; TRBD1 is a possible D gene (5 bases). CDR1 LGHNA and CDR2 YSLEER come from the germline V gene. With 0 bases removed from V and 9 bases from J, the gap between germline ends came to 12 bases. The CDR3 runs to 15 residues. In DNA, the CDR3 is TGCGCCAGCAGCCAAGACCCAGGGAGCATTTCACCCCTCCACTTT. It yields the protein CASSQDPGSISPLHF.

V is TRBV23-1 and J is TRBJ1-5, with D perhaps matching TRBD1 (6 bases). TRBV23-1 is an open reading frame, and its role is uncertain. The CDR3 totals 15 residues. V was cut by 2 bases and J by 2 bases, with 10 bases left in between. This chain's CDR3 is CASSQTGKGNQPQHF. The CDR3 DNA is TGCGCCAGCAGTCAAACAGGGAAGGGCAATCAGCCCCAGCATTTT.

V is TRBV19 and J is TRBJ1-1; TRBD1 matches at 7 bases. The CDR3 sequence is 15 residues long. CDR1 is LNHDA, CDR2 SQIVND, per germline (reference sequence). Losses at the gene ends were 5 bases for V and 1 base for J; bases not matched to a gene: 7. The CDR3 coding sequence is TGTGCCAGTAGTGCCCTAACAGGGGAGAACACTGAAGCTTTCTTT. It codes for CASSALTGENTEAFF.

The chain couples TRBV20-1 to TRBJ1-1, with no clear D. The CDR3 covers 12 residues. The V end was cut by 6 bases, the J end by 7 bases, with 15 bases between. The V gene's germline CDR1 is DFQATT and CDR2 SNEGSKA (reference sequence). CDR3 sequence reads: CSAPRRVDEAFF. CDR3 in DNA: TGCAGTGCCCCCCGGAGAGTCGATGAAGCTTTCTTT.

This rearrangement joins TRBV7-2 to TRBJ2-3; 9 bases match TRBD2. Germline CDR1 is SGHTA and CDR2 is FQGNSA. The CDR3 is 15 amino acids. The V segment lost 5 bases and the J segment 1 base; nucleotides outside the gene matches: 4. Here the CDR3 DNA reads TGTGCCAGCAGCCGTAGCGGGAGAGGCACAGATACGCAGTATTTT. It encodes CASSRSGRGTDTQYF. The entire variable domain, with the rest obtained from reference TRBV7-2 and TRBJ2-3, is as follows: GAGVSQSPSNKVTEKGKDVELRCDPISGHTALYWYRQSLGQGLEFLIYFQGNSAPDKSGLPSDRFSAERTGGSVSTLTIQRTQQEDSAVYLCASSRSGRGTDTQYFGPGTRLTVL.

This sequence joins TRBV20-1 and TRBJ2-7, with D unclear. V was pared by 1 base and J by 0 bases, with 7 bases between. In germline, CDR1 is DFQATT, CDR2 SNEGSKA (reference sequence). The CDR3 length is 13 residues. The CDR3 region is CSARGLSSYEQYF. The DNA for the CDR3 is TGCAGTGCTAGAGGGCTGAGCTCCTACGAGCAGTACTTC.

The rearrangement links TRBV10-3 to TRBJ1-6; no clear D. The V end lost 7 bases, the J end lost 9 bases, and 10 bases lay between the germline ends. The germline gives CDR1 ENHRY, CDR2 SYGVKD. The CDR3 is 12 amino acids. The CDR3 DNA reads TGTGCCATCAACTCGGGAAGTTCACCCCTCCACTTT. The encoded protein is CAINSGSSPLHF.

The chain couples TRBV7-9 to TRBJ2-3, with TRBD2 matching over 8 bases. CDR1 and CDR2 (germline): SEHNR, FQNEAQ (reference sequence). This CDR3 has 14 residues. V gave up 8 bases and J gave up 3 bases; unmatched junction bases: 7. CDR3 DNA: TGTGCCAGCCTCCAGCGGGAGCAGACAGATACGCAGTATTTT. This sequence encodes CASLQREQTDTQYF.

The chain's CDR3 is CASRARGLVYEQYF. The CDR3 nucleotides are TGTGCCAGCAGGGCCCGGGGACTAGTTTACGAGCAGTACTTC. The gene calls are TRBV6-1 and TRBJ2-7, with 8 bases fitting TRBD2. The germline V gene encodes CDR1 MNHNS and CDR2 SASEGT. J was trimmed by 4 bases and V by 6 bases; bases with no gene match: 8. This CDR3 has 14 amino acids.

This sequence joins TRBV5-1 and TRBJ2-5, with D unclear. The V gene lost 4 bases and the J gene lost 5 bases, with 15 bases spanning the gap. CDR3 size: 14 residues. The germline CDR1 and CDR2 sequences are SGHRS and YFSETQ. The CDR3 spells CASSPGFPSETQYF. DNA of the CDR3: TGCGCCAGCAGCCCAGGCTTCCCTTCGGAGACCCAGTACTTC.